The sequence of this T cell receptor beta chain was determined in a study of cytomegalovirus exposure and HLA in healthy donors. Background on the study: The study's early data release held tens of millions of unique TCRs from HLA-typed donors.

PCR involved 60 Vbeta and 13 Jbeta primers. Repertoires were generated with immunoSEQ multiplex PCR, while TCRdb's copy carries only in-frame clones and drops some. This table holds approximately 150,000 clones, roughly 89% found once. Unrecorded immune exposures were likely, despite nominal health at sampling. Study-wide points: Later work showed greater clonal expansion in HLA-associated TCR beta chains than in equally common others.

Points on this clone: Antigen unknown.

CDR3 length equals 11 residues. With 4 bases removed from V and 5 bases from J, the gap between germline ends came to 5 bases. Germline V gene sequence: CDR1 SGHRS, CDR2 YFSETQ. Sequencing was done on a sample of PBMCs. The sequence came from a woman between 25 and 40 years old in good health and CMV-seronegative. The chain joins TRBV5-1 to TRBJ2-3; D is unclear. The chain's CDR3 is CASSREDTQYF. CDR3 in DNA: TGCGCCAGCAGCCGCGAAGATACGCAGTATTTT.